This T cell receptor beta chain came from a study of molecular identifiers for immune sequencing clone quantification. Study as a whole: Four portions were sequenced after RNA from about 20,000 or 100,000 naive CD8 cells was split five ways in replicates.

A CD8+CD4-CCR7+CD45RA+ gate was used to sort naive CD8 T cells. TCRdb processed the PCR reads anew with MiXCR; each CDR3 protein has one entry. The sample consists of some 680,000 distinct CDR3 sequences, 25% of them appearing once. The CDR3 has 16 amino acids. Germline V lookup: CDR1 LNHNV, CDR2 YYDKDF (reference sequence). V was shortened by 1 base and J by 1 base, with 11 bases between the two germline ends. The specimen was naive CD8+ T cells from blood, with Jurkat cell RNA spiked in. Subset denoted: FACS-sorted CD8+CD4-CCR7+CD45RA+ naive T cells. V and J are TRBV15 and TRBJ2-1, with unresolved D. The clonotype comes from a human donor in good health. Some libraries in this study had Jurkat cell RNA spiked in. In DNA, the CDR3 is TGTGCCACCAGCAGAGTTGGCATAAGTTCCTACAATGAGCAGTTCTTC. Translating gives CATSRVGISSYNEQFF.